Each of the 21 T cell receptor beta chains below was sequenced from the same sample in a study of T cell responses to AZD1222 COVID-19 vaccine (dated by TCRdb to 2020 to 2023). The library was obtained by the immunoSEQ multiplex PCR assay. The table was pulled from immuneACCESS by TCRdb, which kept in-frame rearrangements only. Such tables lose some clones; where checked, under half of the loss comes from unresolved V genes, and the rest has no known cause. The table for this sample lists roughly 110,000 clones; about 89% of them were counted only once. Clones ranked in the top ten supply 5.5% to 8% of the sample. This specimen's time point label, per the study, means: baseline before first vaccination. The material was peripheral blood, obtained on day 0 of AZD1222 vaccination. The receptors originated from an adult in good health.

This chain uses TRBV11-2 with TRBJ1-5; weak D call: TRBD1 (6 bases). Trimming took off 0 bases at V and 6 bases at J, with 15 bases between the two ends. The CDR3 is 16 residues long. Germline V lookup: CDR1 SGHAT, CDR2 FQNNGV. In DNA, the CDR3 is TGTGCCAGCAGCTTAGATCTCGGGGGCAGAGTTCAGCCCCAGCATTTT. This encodes CASSLDLGGRVQPQHF.

This clone came up once. The chain employs TRBV3-1 (or the pseudogene TRBV3-2) and TRBJ2-5, with 11 bases identical to TRBD2. The junction had 6 bases not matched to a gene; V was cut back by 4 bases and J by 5 bases. Germline values: CDR1 LGHDT, CDR2 YNNKEL (reference sequence). The CDR3 runs to 15 residues. The CDR3 DNA reads as TGTGCCAGCAGCCTTAGACTAGCGGGACAGGAGACCCAGTACTTC. Residues: CASSLRLAGQETQYF.

V and J are TRBV7-9 and TRBJ1-3; D may be TRBD1 (5 bases). The length of the CDR3 is 14 residues. CDR1 SEHNR and CDR2 FQNEAQ come from the germline V gene (reference sequence). V gave up 2 bases and J gave up 6 bases, with 11 bases separating them. CDR3 protein: CASSLNGGENTIYF. The CDR3 nucleotides are TGTGCCAGCAGCTTAAATGGGGGAGAAAACACCATATATTTT.

The chain combines TRBV27 with TRBJ2-6; TRBD1 agrees at 8 bases. The CDR3 sequence is 19 residues long. Germline V gene sequence: CDR1 MNHEY, CDR2 SMNVEV (reference sequence). V shed 4 bases, J shed 0 bases, and the junction held 11 bases outside the gene matches. The CDR3 DNA sequence: TGTGCCAGCAGTTCCCGGGACAGGAAAGTACGCTCTGGGGCCAACGTCCTGACTTTC. This codes for CASSSRDRKVRSGANVLTF.

This clone was counted once. The chain recombines TRBV7-6 with TRBJ2-2, with 13 bases aligning to TRBD2. With 4 bases clipped from V and 5 bases from J, the junction kept 7 bases outside the gene matches. The CDR3 runs 17 residues. Germline V gene lookup returns CDR1 SGHVS and CDR2 FNYEAQ. DNA of the CDR3: TGTGCCAGCAGCTACAGGACTAGCGGGAGTGGGACCGGGGAGCTGTTTTTT. Protein product: CASSYRTSGSGTGELFF.

The chain has TRBV2 and TRBJ1-5, with 10 bases that match TRBD1. The CDR3 length is 14 residues. Germline assignment: CDR1 SNHLY and CDR2 FYNNEI. Trimming took 6 bases from V and 6 from J; bases not matched to a gene: 5. This CDR3 is CASRTTGGSQPQHF. The DNA for the CDR3 is TGTGCCAGCAGAACGACAGGGGGCTCTCAGCCCCAGCATTTT.

The V call is TRBV11-2, the J call TRBJ2-5; 7 bases fit TRBD2. With V trimmed by 2 bases and J by 3 bases, 3 bases remained unmatched. CDR1 is SGHAT and CDR2 is FQNNGV in the germline V gene. The CDR3 totals 14 residues. CDR3 bases: TGTGCCAGCAGCTTATTCCGGGGGGAAGAGACCCAGTACTTC. This encodes CASSLFRGEETQYF.

This clone was seen a handful of times. This chain connects TRBV27 to TRBJ2-3, with D uncertain. This CDR3 spans 16 amino acids. Germline V gene lookup returns CDR1 MNHEY and CDR2 SMNVEV (reference sequence). V gave up 8 bases and J gave up 3 bases, with 21 bases separating them. The CDR3 spells CASPPNPPKLTDTQYF. CDR3 bases: TGTGCCAGCCCTCCGAATCCCCCTAAACTAACAGATACGCAGTATTTT.

The chain couples TRBV30 to TRBJ1-2, with D possibly matching TRBD1 (5 bases). Trimming cost V 2 bases and J 2 bases, with 15 bases left between them. The CDR3 is 15 residues long. Germline V lookup: CDR1 GTSNPN, CDR2 SVGIG (reference sequence). DNA of the CDR3: TGTGCCTGGAGTCCCCCGGGGCAGGTGAACTATGGCTACACCTTC. This translates into CAWSPPGQVNYGYTF.

Worth noting for this clone: The limits of the CDR3 on the DNA are not certain, so only TCRdb's listed CDR3 is given. The V gene is TRBV5-4, the J gene TRBJ2-6. The germline V gene encodes CDR1 SGHNT and CDR2 YYREEE (reference sequence). The CDR3 length is 16 residues, termini included. This chain's CDR3 is CASSSSSYSGANVLTF.

This chain connects TRBV18 to TRBJ1-4; unclear D gene. Germline lookup yields CDR1 KGHSH and CDR2 LQKENI. The CDR3 has 16 amino acids. The V end lost 3 bases, the J end lost 0 bases, and 11 bases lay between the germline ends. CDR3 bases: TGTGCCAGCTCACCCTCGGACGGCTCAACTAATGAAAAACTGTTTTTT. Its translation is CASSPSDGSTNEKLFF.

The V call is TRBV7-6, the J call TRBJ2-5; 13 nucleotides match TRBD2. Germline CDR1 reads SGHVS; CDR2 reads FNYEAQ. After removal of 5 bases from V and 5 bases from J, the junction contained 8 bases not matched to a gene. The CDR3 is 16 residues long. The chain's CDR3 is CASSIRTSGSRETQYF. The CDR3 region has the DNA TGTGCCAGCAGCATCCGGACTAGCGGGAGCCGGGAGACCCAGTACTTC.

The J gene is TRBJ1-2, the V gene TRBV19; D call uncertain. Per germline, CDR1 LNHDA and CDR2 SQIVND (reference sequence). This CDR3 region has 13 residues. V was clipped by 3 bases and J by 7 bases, with 12 bases between them. The CDR3 spells CASSIRGSGGYTF. As DNA, the CDR3 is TGTGCCAGTAGTATCCGGGGAAGTGGTGGCTACACCTTC.

The chain is built from TRBV12-5 and TRBJ2-7, with 8 nucleotides matching TRBD2. V dropped 0 bases and J dropped 10; count of bases not matched to a gene: 5. In germline, CDR1 is LGHNT, CDR2 FRNRAP. The CDR3 covers 13 residues. The CDR3 sequence: CASGLVGLARQYF. In DNA form, the CDR3 reads TGTGCTAGTGGTTTGGTCGGACTAGCAAGACAGTACTTC.

This sequence joins TRBV28 and TRBJ2-1, with 8 bases identical to TRBD1. The V gene end was trimmed by 6 bases and the J gene end by 9 bases; junction bases not matched to a gene: 16. Germline CDR1 and CDR2: MDHEN and SYDVKM. This CDR3 is built from 16 residues. The DNA for the CDR3 is TGTGCCAGCAGGCAACCCACCGGGACAGGCGTGGGTGAGCAGTTCTTC. This sequence encodes CASRQPTGTGVGEQFF.

The chain uses TRBV28 and TRBJ1-5; 9 bases match TRBD1. The ends lost 6 bases at V and 4 bases at J; junction bases unmatched: 4. From germline, CDR1 is MDHEN and CDR2 SYDVKM. This CDR3 region has 14 residues. CDR3 nucleotides: TGTGCCAGCAGGGGGACAGGGACAAATCAGCCCCAGCATTTT. Translated, it gives CASRGTGTNQPQHF.

The chain uses TRBV29-1 and TRBJ1-1, with D possibly TRBD1 on 5 matching bases. CDR1 and CDR2 from the germline V gene are SQVTM and ANQGSEA. The CDR3 is made up of 13 amino acids. With 7 bases removed from V and 0 bases from J, the gap between germline ends came to 12 bases. The DNA for the CDR3 is TGCAGCGGTAACGACAGAATGAACACTGAAGCTTTCTTT. The encoded protein is CSGNDRMNTEAFF.

The V call is TRBV19, the J call TRBJ1-5; 7 bases map to TRBD1. V lost 6 bases to trimming and J lost 2 bases; unmatched junction nucleotides: 4. Per the germline V gene, CDR1 is LNHDA and CDR2 is SQIVND (reference sequence). The CDR3 runs to 14 residues. This chain's CDR3 is CASRFQGGNQPQHF. Here the CDR3 DNA reads TGTGCCAGTAGATTCCAGGGGGGCAATCAGCCCCAGCATTTT.

V usage is TRBV6-4 and J usage is TRBJ1-1, with TRBD1 identical over 7 bases. V trimming: 7 bases; J trimming: 1 base; junction bases outside the gene matches: 3. CDR1 and CDR2 (germline): MRHNA, SNTAGT. CDR3 size: 13 residues. The CDR3 spells CASNGDRNTEAFF. CDR3 coding DNA: TGTGCCAGCAACGGGGACAGGAACACTGAAGCTTTCTTT.

This clone was seen a single time. The chain couples TRBV7-9 to TRBJ2-7; D call uncertain. V dropped 5 bases and J dropped 0 bases, with 5 bases sitting between them. Germline V gene sequence: CDR1 SEHNR, CDR2 FQNEAQ (reference sequence). The CDR3 is 12 residues long. The CDR3 DNA sequence: TGTGCCAGCAGCGTTAGCTCCTACGAGCAGTACTTC. Translated: CASSVSSYEQYF.

The chain links TRBV15 to TRBJ1-2; 9 positions agree with TRBD1. Trimming took 6 bases from V and 8 from J; bases not matched to a gene: 10. Germline V lookup: CDR1 LNHNV, CDR2 YYDKDF (reference sequence). The CDR3 runs 14 residues. The CDR3 nucleotides read TGTGCCACCAGGAGTAGGACAGGGGCATCCGGCTACACCTTC. Protein product: CATRSRTGASGYTF.